The clone carrying this T cell receptor (beta chain) was recorded once. The length of the CDR3 is 15 residues. The V gene's germline CDR1 is MNHEY and CDR2 SVGEGT. V was clipped by 6 bases and J by 3 bases; unmatched bases: 9. An amount of RNA that ranged from roughly 0.45 to 1 ug was reverse transcribed with random hexamers. Each CDR3 protein gets one entry after TCRdb re-called the immunoSEQ multiplex PCR reads with MiXCR. The table has approximately 70,000 distinct CDR3 sequences, around 96% seen once. This entry is derived from a study of CD8 T cells in Susac syndrome. The sequence derives from a human donor with multiple sclerosis. The chain recombines TRBV6-2 or TRBV6-3 with TRBJ2-3, with 7 bases identical to TRBD2. Sequencing used CD4+ T cells from PBMCs. In DNA, the CDR3 is TGTGCCAGCAGCCGGACGGGGAGGGGAACAGATACGCAGTATTTT. Translation: CASSRTGRGTDTQYF.